Here is one T cell receptor (beta chain) with its context. This sample is drawn from a study of control samples from healthy donors and cancer patients. Generated by immunoSEQ multiplex PCR, the TCRdb table keeps only in-frame clones and is missing some. The sample yields roughly 59,000 clones, approximately 92% seen once. Per germline, CDR1 SGDLS and CDR2 YYNGEE. The ends were cut back, 0 bases at V and 1 base at J, with 4 bases in the middle. CDR3 length: 13 residues. The sequence derives from a man aged 35 to 55 with colorectal cancer. The chain recombines TRBV9 with TRBJ1-1; D is undetermined. Sequencing input: PBMCs. CDR3 in amino acids: CASSVGSNTEAFF. The DNA for the CDR3 is TGTGCCAGCAGCGTAGGGTCGAACACTGAAGCTTTCTTT.